This passage covers 20 T cell receptor beta chains from one sample sequenced in a study of blood T cell repertoires in COVID-19. Sequencing was performed with immunoSEQ multiplex PCR; in TCRdb, only in-frame clones are kept and a portion is missing. This repertoire shows 120,000 or so clones, 65% to 80% found once; its top ten account for roughly 0.86%. Material for sequencing was peripheral blood. Receptors originate from a human donor with acute or convalescent COVID-19. The donor label of this sample is uncertain.

The rearrangement links TRBV2 to TRBJ2-2; possibly TRBD2 for D (6 bases). The ends were cut back, 11 bases at V and 6 bases at J, with 19 bases in the middle. CDR3 length: 14 residues. CDR1 and CDR2 from the germline V gene are SNHLY and FYNNEI. Here the CDR3 reads CALPSTSRPGELFF. The CDR3, as DNA: TGTGCCCTCCCGAGCACTAGCAGGCCCGGGGAGCTGTTTTTT.

This clone was seen a few times. This likely comes from a read error, as the CDR3 has no conserved phenylalanine or tryptophan at its end. Because the CDR3's place on the DNA is in doubt, the DNA is left out and the CDR3 is given as listed by TCRdb. The V gene is TRBV21-1, the J gene TRBJ1-1; the table names TRBD1, a call not compared with the DNA. TRBV21-1 is recorded as a pseudogene. The CDR3 is 9 amino acids in total, end residues counted. The CDR3 loop reads CASRYRGRE.

The CDR3 protein is CATSRGTDEWDTQYF. CDR3 bases: TGTGCCACCAGCAGAGGGACAGACGAATGGGATACGCAGTATTTT. This chain joins TRBV15 and TRBJ2-3, with D tentatively TRBD1 (6 bases). Germline lookup yields CDR1 LNHNV and CDR2 YYDKDF (reference sequence). V lost 1 base and J 6 bases, leaving 14 bases between the germline ends. The CDR3 extends over 15 amino acids.

The chain is built from TRBV7-2 and TRBJ1-1; the match to TRBD1 covers 8 bases. Unmatched junction bases numbered 6, after V lost 6 bases and J lost 3 bases. From germline, CDR1 is SGHTA and CDR2 FQGNSA. This CDR3 contains 14 residues. CDR3 sequence reads: CASSGQGIYTEAFF. The CDR3 DNA reads TGTGCCAGCAGTGGACAGGGAATATACACTGAAGCTTTCTTT.

The genes are TRBV24-1 and TRBJ2-1, with 8 bases fitting TRBD2. Per germline, CDR1 KGHDR and CDR2 SFDVKD. The CDR3 is 15 amino acids. V was pared by 7 bases and J by 6 bases, with 10 bases of the junction left unmatched. The CDR3 coding sequence is TGTGCCACCAGCCAGGGATTGCGGGGGGCCAATGAGCAGTTCTTC. Translating gives CATSQGLRGANEQFF.

The chain recombines TRBV5-6 with TRBJ2-2; D might be TRBD1 (6 bases). CDR1 and CDR2 from the germline V gene are SGHDT and YYEEEE. CDR3 length: 16 residues. The V end was cut by 1 base, the J end by 4 bases, with 14 bases between. The CDR3 loop reads CASSLWQGLGTGELFF. CDR3 bases: TGTGCCAGCAGCTTGTGGCAGGGGCTGGGCACCGGGGAGCTGTTTTTT.

There are a few counts of this clone. The chain links TRBV12-3 or TRBV12-4 to TRBJ2-5, with TRBD2 as a possible D gene (6 bases). This CDR3 comprises 12 residues. V lost 5 bases, J lost 5 bases, and 9 bases lay in between. The CDR3 DNA reads as TGTGCCAGCAGTGGTCGGGGGGAGACCCAGTACTTC. Amino acids: CASSGRGETQYF.

The chain uses TRBV5-3 and TRBJ2-7; D is undetermined. TRBV5-3 qualifies as an ORF whose function is uncertain. CDR3 length: 14 amino acids. Trimming shortened V by 0 bases and J by 0 bases, and 7 bases separated the two germline ends. In DNA form, the CDR3 reads TGTGCCAGAAGCTTGGTTAGGAGCTCCTACGAGCAGTACGTC. Protein product: CARSLVRSSYEQYV.

The gene calls are TRBV5-1 and TRBJ2-7, with D perhaps matching TRBD1 (6 bases). CDR1 and CDR2 (germline): SGHRS, YFSETQ. The CDR3 loop spans 16 amino acids. Trimming left V 4 bases short and J 3 bases short, with 20 bases between. The CDR3: CASSLDAVQGIYEQYF. The DNA for the CDR3 is TGCGCCAGCAGCCTGGACGCTGTACAGGGAATCTACGAGCAGTACTTC.

The chain recombines TRBV5-1 with TRBJ2-3, with D possibly being TRBD2 (5 bases). The germline gives CDR1 SGHRS, CDR2 YFSETQ. Trimming shortened V by 0 bases and J by 0 bases, and 14 bases separated the two germline ends. There are 17 residues in the CDR3. CDR3 residues: CASSLGPLGDSTDTQYF. The CDR3 DNA follows: TGCGCCAGCAGCTTGGGACCCCTGGGAGATAGCACAGATACGCAGTATTTT. Using reference TRBV5-1 and TRBJ2-3 for the parts outside the CDR3, the full variable domain is KAGVTQTPRYLIKTRGQQVTLSCSPISGHRSVSWYQQTPGQGLQFLFEYFSETQRNKGNFPGRFSGRQFSNSRSEMNVSTLELGDSALYLCASSLGPLGDSTDTQYFGPGTRLTVL.

V is TRBV6-6 and J is TRBJ1-2; 10 positions agree with TRBD1. From germline, CDR1 is MNHNY and CDR2 SVGAGI (reference sequence). The CDR3 length is 14 residues. V dropped 4 bases and J dropped 6; count of bases not matched to a gene: 5. DNA of the CDR3: TGTGCCAGCAGTTTCGACAGGGGGCAAGATGGCTACACCTTC. It is translated as CASSFDRGQDGYTF.

The chain uses TRBV19 and TRBJ2-1, with 11 positions matching TRBD2. Trimming removed 3 bases from V and 10 bases from J; junction bases left unmatched: 11. This CDR3 has 16 amino acids. Germline CDR1 LNHDA, CDR2 SQIVND (reference sequence). The CDR3 coding sequence is TGTGCCAGTAGTATTCCCCCACTAGCGGGGGCCGTGGAGCAGTTCTTC. This translates into CASSIPPLAGAVEQFF. Supplemented by reference TRBV19 and TRBJ2-1, the full variable domain reads DGGITQSPKYLFRKEGQNVTLSCEQNLNHDAMYWYRQDPGQGLRLIYYSQIVNDFQKGDIAEGYSVSREKKESFPLTVTSAQKNPTAFYLCASSIPPLAGAVEQFFGPGTRLTVL.

V gene TRBV30 combines with J gene TRBJ1-6; the D is unclear. Germline loops: CDR1 GTSNPN, CDR2 SVGIG (reference sequence). V gave up 5 bases and J gave up 0 bases, with 14 bases separating them. CDR3 length: 16 residues. The CDR3 sequence is CAWGRYFSSYNSPLHF. In DNA form, the CDR3 reads TGTGCCTGGGGCAGGTACTTTAGCTCCTATAATTCACCCCTCCACTTT.

V gene TRBV18 combines with J gene TRBJ2-1; 9 bases map to TRBD1. V shed 5 bases, J shed 4 bases, and the junction held 3 bases outside the gene matches. The CDR3 length is 14 residues. Germline assignment: CDR1 KGHSH and CDR2 LQKENI. The chain's CDR3 is CASSWDRVYNEQFF. In DNA, the CDR3 is TGTGCCAGCTCATGGGACAGGGTGTACAATGAGCAGTTCTTC. Combining the CDR3 with reference TRBV18 and TRBJ2-1 gives the whole variable domain NAGVMQNPRHLVRRRGQEARLRCSPMKGHSHVYWYRQLPEEGLKFMVYLQKENIIDESGMPKERFSAEFPKEGPSILRIQQVVRGDSAAYFCASSWDRVYNEQFFGPGTRLTVL.

The rearrangement links TRBV6-2 or TRBV6-3 to TRBJ2-7; 9 bases map to TRBD1. The CDR3 spans 15 residues. J gave up 4 bases and V 6 bases, and 10 bases lay outside the gene matches. In germline, CDR1 is MNHEY, CDR2 SVGEGT. CDR3 coding DNA: TGTGCCAGCAGCTCTGGGACAGGGAGAGAGTACGAGCAGTACTTC. Protein product: CASSSGTGREYEQYF.

This clone was seen a few times. The chain couples TRBV2 to TRBJ1-1; D unresolved. Germline assignment: CDR1 SNHLY and CDR2 FYNNEI. This CDR3 is 12 amino acids long. The germline V and J ends were trimmed by 6 bases and 6 bases, with 11 bases remaining between them. The CDR3 nucleotides are TGTGCCAGCAGGGGGAGGAGGGCTGAAGCTTTCTTT. It encodes CASRGRRAEAFF.

This chain links TRBV4-2 with TRBJ1-5; weak D call: TRBD1 (5 bases). Trimming stripped 4 bases from V and 6 bases from J, with 16 bases between. Germline CDR1 is LGHNA and CDR2 is YNFKEQ. The CDR3 loop spans 15 amino acids. CDR3 DNA sequence: TGTGCCAGCAGCCCGCAGCGGGGGTCAGGTCAGCCCCAGCATTTT. This codes for CASSPQRGSGQPQHF.

In its sample, this clone was seen a few times. The V gene is TRBV28, the J gene TRBJ1-5, with a possible D match to TRBD1 (6 bases). The CDR3 sequence is 15 residues long. V lost 0 bases and J lost 2, with 8 bases in between. The V gene's germline CDR1 is MDHEN and CDR2 SYDVKM. CDR3 nucleotide sequence: TGTGCCAGCAGTTTATGGGACAGCCGCAATCAGCCCCAGCATTTT. It is translated as CASSLWDSRNQPQHF.

The chain recombines TRBV3-1 (or the pseudogene TRBV3-2) with TRBJ1-4, with D possibly being TRBD1 (5 bases). V lost 1 base and J lost 10, with 16 bases in between. CDR3 length: 15 amino acids. Germline V gene sequence: CDR1 LGHDT, CDR2 YNNKEL (reference sequence). The CDR3 DNA follows: TGTGCCAGCAGCCAAGGCCCCAACAGCGGGGGAAAACTGTTTTTT. Translating gives CASSQGPNSGGKLFF.

This chain links TRBV6-5 with TRBJ2-2, with a possible D match to TRBD2 (5 bases). The CDR3 runs 14 residues. Trimming left V 8 bases short and J 2 bases short, with 12 bases between. The germline gives CDR1 MNHEY, CDR2 SVGAGI. CDR3 amino acids: CASGWTFNTGELFF. For the CDR3, the DNA is TGTGCCAGCGGCTGGACTTTTAACACCGGGGAGCTGTTTTTT.